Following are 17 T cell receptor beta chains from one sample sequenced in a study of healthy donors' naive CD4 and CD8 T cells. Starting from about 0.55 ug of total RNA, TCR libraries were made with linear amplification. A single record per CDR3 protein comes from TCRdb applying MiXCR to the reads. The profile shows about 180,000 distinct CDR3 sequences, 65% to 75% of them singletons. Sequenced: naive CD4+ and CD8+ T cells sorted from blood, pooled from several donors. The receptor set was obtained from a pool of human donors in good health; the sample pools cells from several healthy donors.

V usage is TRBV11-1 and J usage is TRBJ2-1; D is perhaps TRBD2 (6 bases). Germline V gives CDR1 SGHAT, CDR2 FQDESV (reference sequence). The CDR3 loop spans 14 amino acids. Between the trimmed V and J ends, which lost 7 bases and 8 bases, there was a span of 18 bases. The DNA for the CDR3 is TGTGCCAGCACTCCAGCGGGTGGCGGCGATGAGCAGTTCTTC. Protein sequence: CASTPAGGGDEQFF. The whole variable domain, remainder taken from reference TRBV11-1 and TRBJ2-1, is EAEVAQSPRYKITEKSQAVAFWCDPISGHATLYWYRQILGQGPELLVQFQDESVVDDSQLPKDRFSAERLKGVDSTLKIQPAELGDSAMYLCASTPAGGGDEQFFGPGTRLTVL.

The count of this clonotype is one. CDR3 loop: CASSLLRNTEAFF. The CDR3 DNA reads TGTGCCAGCAGTTTGCTACGGAACACTGAAGCTTTCTTT. The genes are TRBV6-5 and TRBJ1-1; no clear D gene. Germline lookup yields CDR1 MNHEY and CDR2 SVGAGI. This CDR3 has 13 residues. V lost 4 bases to trimming and J lost 1 base, with 7 bases between them.

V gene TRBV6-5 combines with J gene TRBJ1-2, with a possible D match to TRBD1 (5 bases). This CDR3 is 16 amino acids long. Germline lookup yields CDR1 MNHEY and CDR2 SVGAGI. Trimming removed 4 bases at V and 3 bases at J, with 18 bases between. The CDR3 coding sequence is TGTGCCAGCAGTTCAACCCCTCAGGGATGGGACTATGGCTACACCTTC. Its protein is CASSSTPQGWDYGYTF.

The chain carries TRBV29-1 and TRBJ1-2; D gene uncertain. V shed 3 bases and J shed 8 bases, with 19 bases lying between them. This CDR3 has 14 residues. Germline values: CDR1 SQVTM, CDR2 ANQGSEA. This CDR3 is CSVEEQPQGWGYTF. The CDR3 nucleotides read TGCAGCGTTGAGGAACAGCCCCAAGGATGGGGCTACACCTTC.

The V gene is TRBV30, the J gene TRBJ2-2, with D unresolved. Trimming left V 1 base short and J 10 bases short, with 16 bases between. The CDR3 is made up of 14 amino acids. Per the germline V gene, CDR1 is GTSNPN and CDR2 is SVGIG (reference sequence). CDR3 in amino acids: CAWSGNTFLQELFF. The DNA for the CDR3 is TGTGCCTGGAGTGGGAACACCTTCCTCCAGGAGCTGTTTTTT.

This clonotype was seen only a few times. The CDR3: CAISESMLTYEQYF. The CDR3 DNA follows: TGTGCCATCAGTGAGTCCATGCTTACCTACGAGCAGTACTTC. The rearrangement links TRBV10-3 to TRBJ2-7; no firm D call. CDR3 length equals 14 residues. Germline loops: CDR1 ENHRY, CDR2 SYGVKD. The V end lost 0 bases, the J end lost 2 bases, and 8 bases lay between the germline ends.

CDR3 in DNA: TGTGCCAGCAGCCCCTTTAATTCTCGGACTGATTCACCCCTCCACTTT. Its protein product is CASSPFNSRTDSPLHF. The V gene is TRBV7-2, the J gene TRBJ1-6, with D hard to call. The CDR3 length is 16 residues. The ends were cut back, 5 bases at V and 8 bases at J, with 19 bases in the middle. Germline V gene lookup returns CDR1 SGHTA and CDR2 FQGNSA.

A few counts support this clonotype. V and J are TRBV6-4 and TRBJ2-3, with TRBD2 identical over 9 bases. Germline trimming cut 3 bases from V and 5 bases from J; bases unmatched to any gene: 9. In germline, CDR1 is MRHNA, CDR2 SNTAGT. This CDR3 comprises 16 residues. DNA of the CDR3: TGTGCCAGCAGTGATGTTGCGGGAGGGCCGTTAGATACGCAGTATTTT. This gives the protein CASSDVAGGPLDTQYF.

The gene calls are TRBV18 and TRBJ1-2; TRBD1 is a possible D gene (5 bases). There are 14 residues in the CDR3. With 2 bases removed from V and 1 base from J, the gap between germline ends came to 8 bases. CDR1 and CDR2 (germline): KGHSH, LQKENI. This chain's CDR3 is CASSPGTDNYGYTF. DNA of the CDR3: TGTGCCAGCTCACCAGGGACGGATAACTATGGCTACACCTTC.

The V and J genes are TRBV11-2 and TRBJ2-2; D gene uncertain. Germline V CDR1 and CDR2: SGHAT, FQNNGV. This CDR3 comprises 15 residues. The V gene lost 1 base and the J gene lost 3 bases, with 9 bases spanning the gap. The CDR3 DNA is TGTGCCAGCAGCTTAGGCCCCTACTACACCGGGGAGCTGTTTTTT. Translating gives CASSLGPYYTGELFF.

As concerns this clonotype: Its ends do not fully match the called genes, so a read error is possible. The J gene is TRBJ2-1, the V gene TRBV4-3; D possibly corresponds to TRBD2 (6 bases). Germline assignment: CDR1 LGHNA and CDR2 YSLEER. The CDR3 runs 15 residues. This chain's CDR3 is CASSQTGLSNNEQFF. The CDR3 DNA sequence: TGCGCCAGCAGCCAGACGGGACTCTCCAACAATGAGCAGTTCTTC.

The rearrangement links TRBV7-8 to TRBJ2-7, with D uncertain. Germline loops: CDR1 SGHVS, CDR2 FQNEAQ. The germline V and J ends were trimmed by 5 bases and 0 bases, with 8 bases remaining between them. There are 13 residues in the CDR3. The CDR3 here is CASSKLGSYEQYF. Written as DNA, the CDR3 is TGTGCCAGCAGCAAATTGGGCTCCTACGAGCAGTACTTC.

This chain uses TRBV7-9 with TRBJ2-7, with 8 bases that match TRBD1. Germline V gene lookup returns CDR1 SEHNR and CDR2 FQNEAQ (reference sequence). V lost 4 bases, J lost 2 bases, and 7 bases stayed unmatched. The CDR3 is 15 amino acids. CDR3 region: CASSSPDRAPYEQYF. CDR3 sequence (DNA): TGTGCCAGCAGCTCCCCGGACAGGGCCCCCTACGAGCAGTACTTC.

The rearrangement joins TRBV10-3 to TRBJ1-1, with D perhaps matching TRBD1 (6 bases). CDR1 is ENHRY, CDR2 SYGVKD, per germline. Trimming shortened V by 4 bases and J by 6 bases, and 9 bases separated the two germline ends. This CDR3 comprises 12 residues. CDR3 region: CAISAQGSEAFF. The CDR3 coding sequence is TGTGCCATCAGTGCCCAGGGGTCTGAAGCTTTCTTT.

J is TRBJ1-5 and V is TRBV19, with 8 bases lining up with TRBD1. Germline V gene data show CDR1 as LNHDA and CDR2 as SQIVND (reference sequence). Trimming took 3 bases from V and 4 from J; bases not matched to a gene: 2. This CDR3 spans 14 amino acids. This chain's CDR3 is CASSIGDRNQPQHF. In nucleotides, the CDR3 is TGTGCCAGTAGTATTGGGGACAGGAATCAGCCCCAGCATTTT.

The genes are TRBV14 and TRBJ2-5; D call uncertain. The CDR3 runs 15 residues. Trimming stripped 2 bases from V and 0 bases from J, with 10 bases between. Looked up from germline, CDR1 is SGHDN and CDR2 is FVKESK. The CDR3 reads CASSQRTLYQETQYF. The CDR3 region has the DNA TGTGCCAGCAGCCAACGGACCCTGTACCAAGAGACCCAGTACTTC. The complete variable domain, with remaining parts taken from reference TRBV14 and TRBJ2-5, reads EAGVTQFPSHSVIEKGQTVTLRCDPISGHDNLYWYRRVMGKEIKFLLHFVKESKQDESGMPNNRFLAERTGGTYSTLKVQPAELEDSGVYFCASSQRTLYQETQYFGPGTRLLVL.

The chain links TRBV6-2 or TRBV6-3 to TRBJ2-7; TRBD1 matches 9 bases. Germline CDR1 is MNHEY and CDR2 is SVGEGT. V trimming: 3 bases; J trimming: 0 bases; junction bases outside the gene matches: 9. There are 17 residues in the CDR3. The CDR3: CASSYGLTGGSSYEQYF. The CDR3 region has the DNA TGTGCCAGCAGTTATGGATTGACAGGGGGAAGCTCCTACGAGCAGTACTTC.